This T cell receptor beta chain was sequenced during a study of T cells in Graves' hyperthyroidism and ophthalmopathy. This clonotype was seen at least ten times. Using RNA transcripts as the source, TCR beta CDR3 regions were amplified. Researchers ran a first-round RT-PCR on the TCR CDR3 using the HTBI primer set. TCRdb passed the multiplex PCR reads through MiXCR, listing each CDR3 protein once. Altogether about 600,000 distinct CDR3 sequences are present, approximately 15% being singletons, with the ten largest covering under 3.5%. The CDR3 consists of 16 residues. With 3 bases removed from V and 0 bases from J, the gap between germline ends came to 15 bases. Germline assignment: CDR1 ENHRY and CDR2 SYGVKD.

The TCR sequence derives from a woman aged 35 to 49 with Graves' ophthalmopathy. The chain employs TRBV10-3 and TRBJ2-7, with a tentative D call TRBD2 (6 bases). The sequencing input was blood. The CDR3 loop reads CAISDPGVVYSYEQYF. In DNA, the CDR3 is TGTGCCATCAGTGACCCGGGGGTGGTGTACTCCTACGAGCAGTACTTC.